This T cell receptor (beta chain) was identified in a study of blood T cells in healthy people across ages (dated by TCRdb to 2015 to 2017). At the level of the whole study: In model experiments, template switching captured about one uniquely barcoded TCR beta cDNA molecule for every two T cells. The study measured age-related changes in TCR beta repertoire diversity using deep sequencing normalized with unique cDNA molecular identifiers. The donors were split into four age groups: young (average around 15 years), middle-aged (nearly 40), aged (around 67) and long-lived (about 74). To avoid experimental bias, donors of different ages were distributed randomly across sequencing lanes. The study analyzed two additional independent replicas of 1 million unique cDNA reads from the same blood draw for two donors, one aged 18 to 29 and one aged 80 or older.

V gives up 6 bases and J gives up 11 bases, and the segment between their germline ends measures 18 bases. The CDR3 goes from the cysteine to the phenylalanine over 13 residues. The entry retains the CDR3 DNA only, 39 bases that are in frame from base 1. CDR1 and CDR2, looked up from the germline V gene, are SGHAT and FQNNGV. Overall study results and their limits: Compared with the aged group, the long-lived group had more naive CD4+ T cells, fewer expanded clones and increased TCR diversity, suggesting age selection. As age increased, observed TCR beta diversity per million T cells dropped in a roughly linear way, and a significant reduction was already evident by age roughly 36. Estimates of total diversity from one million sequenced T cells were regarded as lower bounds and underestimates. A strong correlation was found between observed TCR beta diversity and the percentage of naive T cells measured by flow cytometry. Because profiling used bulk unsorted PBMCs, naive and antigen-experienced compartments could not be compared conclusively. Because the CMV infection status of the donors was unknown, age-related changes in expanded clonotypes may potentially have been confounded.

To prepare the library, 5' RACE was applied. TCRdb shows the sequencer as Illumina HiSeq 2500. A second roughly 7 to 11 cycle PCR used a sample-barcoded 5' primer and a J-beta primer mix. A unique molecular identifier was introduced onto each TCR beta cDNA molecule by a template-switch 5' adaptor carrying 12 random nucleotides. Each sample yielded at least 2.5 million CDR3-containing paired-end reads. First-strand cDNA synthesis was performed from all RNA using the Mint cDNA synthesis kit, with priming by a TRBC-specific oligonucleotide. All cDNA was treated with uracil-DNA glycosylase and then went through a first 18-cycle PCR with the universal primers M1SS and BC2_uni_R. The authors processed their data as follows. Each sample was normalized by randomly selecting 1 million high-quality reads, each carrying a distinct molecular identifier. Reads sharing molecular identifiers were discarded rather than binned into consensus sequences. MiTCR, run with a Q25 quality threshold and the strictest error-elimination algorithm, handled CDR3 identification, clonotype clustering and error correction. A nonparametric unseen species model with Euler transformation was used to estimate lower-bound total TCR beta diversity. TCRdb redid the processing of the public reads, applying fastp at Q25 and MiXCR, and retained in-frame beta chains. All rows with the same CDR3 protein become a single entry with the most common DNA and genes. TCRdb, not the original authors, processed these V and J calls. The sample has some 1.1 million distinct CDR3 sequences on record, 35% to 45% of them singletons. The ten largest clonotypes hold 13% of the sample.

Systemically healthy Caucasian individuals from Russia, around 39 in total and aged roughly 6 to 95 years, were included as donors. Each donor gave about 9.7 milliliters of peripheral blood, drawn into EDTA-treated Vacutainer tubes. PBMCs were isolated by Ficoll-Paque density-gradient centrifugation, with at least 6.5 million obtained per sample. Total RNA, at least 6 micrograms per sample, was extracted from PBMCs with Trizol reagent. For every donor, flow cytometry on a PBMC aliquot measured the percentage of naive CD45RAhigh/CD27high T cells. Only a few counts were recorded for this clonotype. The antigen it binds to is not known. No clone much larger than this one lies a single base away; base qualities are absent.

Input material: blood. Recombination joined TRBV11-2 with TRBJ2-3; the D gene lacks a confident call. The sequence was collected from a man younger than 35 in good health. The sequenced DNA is TGTGCCAGCAGTGTAGGGAACGAGGAATGGCAGTATTTT. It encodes CASSVGNEEWQYF.